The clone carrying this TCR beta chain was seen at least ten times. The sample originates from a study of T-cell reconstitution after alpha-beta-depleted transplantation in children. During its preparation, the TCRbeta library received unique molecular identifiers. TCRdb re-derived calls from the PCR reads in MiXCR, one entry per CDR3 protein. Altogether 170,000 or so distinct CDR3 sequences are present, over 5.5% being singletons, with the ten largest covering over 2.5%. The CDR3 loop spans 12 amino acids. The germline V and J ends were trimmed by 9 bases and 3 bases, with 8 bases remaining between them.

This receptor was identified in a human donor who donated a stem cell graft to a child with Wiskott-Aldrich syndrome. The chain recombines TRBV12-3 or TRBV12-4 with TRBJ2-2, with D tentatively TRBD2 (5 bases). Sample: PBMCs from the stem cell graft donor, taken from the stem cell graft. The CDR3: CARGEDTGELFF. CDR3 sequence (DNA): TGTGCCAGGGGAGAGGACACCGGGGAGCTGTTTTTT.